The 15 T cell receptor beta chains below all came from one sample that was sequenced in a study of a mutant IDH1 vaccine in newly diagnosed glioma. Assay used: immunoSEQ multiplex PCR; TCRdb lists only in-frame clones, some missing. Of about 15,000 clones listed, around 87% were seen once; the top ten hold around 8.8%. As to time point: baseline, week 1 (first vaccination visit). The treatment is: pre-vaccination baseline after standard-of-care therapy. Sequenced material: PBMCs, taken from a glioma patient treated with radiotherapy, temozolomide or both. The receptors derive from a woman aged 40 to 49 with glioma. Some clones in this sample may be carry-over from other donors' samples.

This clone was counted once. The chain employs TRBV7-8 and TRBJ1-5, with D possibly matching TRBD1 (5 bases). The V gene's germline CDR1 is SGHVS and CDR2 FQNEAQ. CDR3 length: 14 residues. V was clipped by 5 bases and J by 9 bases, with 17 bases between them. In DNA, the CDR3 is TGTGCCAGCAGCCTAGGGGCCGTTTGGAGGCCCCAGCATTTT. Translated, it gives CASSLGAVWRPQHF.

The chain has TRBV7-9 and TRBJ2-1; 8 positions agree with TRBD1. CDR1 is SEHNR, CDR2 FQNEAQ, per germline (reference sequence). CDR3 length: 16 residues. Trimming cost V 0 bases and J 4 bases; bases outside gene matches: 5. The CDR3 coding sequence is TGTGCCAGCAGCTTAGCGGGCAGGGGGCCATACAATGAGCAGTTCTTC. Encoded protein: CASSLAGRGPYNEQFF.

The chain uses TRBV19 and TRBJ1-4; D is unclear. V was pared by 1 base and J by 8 bases, with 14 bases between. Germline lookup yields CDR1 LNHDA and CDR2 SQIVND (reference sequence). The CDR3 is made up of 15 amino acids. CDR3 coding DNA: TGTGCCAGTAGTATAGCGCGCACCAAGGAGGAAAAACTGTTTTTT. Amino acids: CASSIARTKEEKLFF.

The chain recombines TRBV6-5 with TRBJ1-3; D unclear. CDR1 MNHEY and CDR2 SVGAGI come from the germline V gene. This CDR3 contains 16 residues. Trimming took off 2 bases at V and 0 bases at J, with 11 bases between the two ends. CDR3 bases: TGTGCCAGCAGTTACCGCCGGGCCTCCTCTGGAAACACCATATATTTT. Translated, it gives CASSYRRASSGNTIYF.

This clone was recorded once. V is TRBV28 and J is TRBJ2-7; 8 positions match TRBD1. Trimming took 3 bases from V and 4 from J; bases not matched to a gene: 8. The V gene's germline CDR1 is MDHEN and CDR2 SYDVKM. This CDR3 contains 15 residues. The CDR3 DNA sequence: TGTGCCAGCAGTTTGCATCGGACAGGGCCTTACGAGCAGTACTTC. It encodes CASSLHRTGPYEQYF.

The chain has TRBV7-9 and TRBJ2-7; 11 bases match TRBD1. The J segment lost 6 bases and the V segment lost 5 bases, leaving 9 bases of the junction unmatched. The CDR3 loop spans 15 amino acids. Germline V gene sequence: CDR1 SEHNR, CDR2 FQNEAQ (reference sequence). The CDR3 region is CASSPGRTGGFEQYF. In DNA, the CDR3 is TGTGCCAGCAGCCCTGGGAGGACAGGGGGCTTCGAGCAGTACTTC.

The V call is TRBV28, the J call TRBJ2-1; 10 bases align to TRBD2. The junction had 9 bases not matched to a gene; V was cut back by 6 bases and J by 4 bases. Germline V CDR1 and CDR2: MDHEN, SYDVKM. The CDR3 runs 16 residues. The CDR3 loop reads CASSPGELAGYNEQFF. CDR3 coding DNA: TGTGCCAGCAGCCCCGGGGAACTAGCGGGATACAATGAGCAGTTCTTC.

V gene TRBV10-2 combines with J gene TRBJ1-4; TRBD1 matches 7 bases. CDR3 length: 16 residues. The germline CDR1 and CDR2 sequences are WSHSY and SAAADI. The J segment lost 8 bases and the V segment lost 2 bases, leaving 11 bases of the junction unmatched. The DNA for the CDR3 is TGCGCCAGCAGTGAGGACAGGGAGGACCTTAGGGAAAAACTGTTTTTT. Encoded protein: CASSEDREDLREKLFF.

The V gene is TRBV11-2, the J gene TRBJ2-7; D gene ambiguous. Trimming stripped 3 bases from V and 6 bases from J, with 15 bases between. Per the germline V gene, CDR1 is SGHAT and CDR2 is FQNNGV. The CDR3 is made up of 14 amino acids. This chain's CDR3 is CASSLGSRPSEQYF. For the CDR3, the DNA is TGTGCCAGCAGCTTGGGGTCAAGGCCCTCCGAGCAGTACTTC.

CDR3 sequence reads: CASSPWDRGYEQYF. The CDR3 nucleotides are TGTGCCAGCAGCCCATGGGACAGGGGCTACGAGCAGTACTTC. V gene TRBV7-6 combines with J gene TRBJ2-7; 10 nucleotides agree with TRBD1. V lost 5 bases to trimming and J lost 3 bases; unmatched junction nucleotides: 4. There are 14 residues in the CDR3. The germline CDR1 and CDR2 sequences are SGHVS and FNYEAQ.

The chain combines TRBV27 with TRBJ1-2; D gene ambiguous. With 5 bases removed from V and 4 bases from J, the gap between germline ends came to 14 bases. The CDR3 contains 14 residues. Germline CDR1 is MNHEY and CDR2 is SMNVEV (reference sequence). The CDR3 coding sequence is TGTGCCAGCAGTCCTTCCCCGGCCTTCTATGGCTACACCTTC. It encodes CASSPSPAFYGYTF.

The J gene is TRBJ1-1, the V gene TRBV27; D possibly corresponds to TRBD1 (6 bases). Germline CDR1 MNHEY, CDR2 SMNVEV (reference sequence). The CDR3 is 15 residues long. Trimming left V 6 bases short and J 2 bases short, with 16 bases between. The CDR3 here is CASSLGGTGNTEAFF. CDR3 bases: TGTGCCAGCAGCCTAGGGGGGACCGGCAACACTGAAGCTTTCTTT.

The chain employs TRBV19 and TRBJ1-5; 8 nucleotides match TRBD1. The CDR3 runs to 15 residues. CDR1 is LNHDA, CDR2 SQIVND, per germline (reference sequence). J gave up 5 bases and V 5 bases, and 8 bases lay outside the gene matches. The CDR3 sequence: CASSLRTGTYQPQHF. CDR3 in DNA: TGTGCCAGTAGTCTTCGGACAGGGACTTATCAGCCCCAGCATTTT.

This sequence joins TRBV5-5 and TRBJ2-5; D not resolved. Trimming took 5 bases from V and 2 from J, leaving 16 bases between them. The CDR3 is made up of 15 amino acids. The germline V gene has CDR1 SGHKS and CDR2 YYEKEE (reference sequence). The CDR3 sequence is CASSPGEGRQETQYF. The CDR3 DNA reads as TGTGCCAGCAGTCCTGGCGAAGGCCGACAAGAGACCCAGTACTTC.

The V call is TRBV5-4, the J call TRBJ2-3, with 7 bases matching TRBD1. V shed 4 bases, J shed 2 bases, and the junction held 7 bases outside the gene matches. Germline V CDR1 and CDR2: SGHNT, YYREEE (reference sequence). The CDR3 consists of 15 residues. The CDR3: CASSVPGQPTDTQYF. The CDR3 coding sequence is TGTGCCAGCAGCGTGCCGGGACAGCCCACAGATACGCAGTATTTT.